Described below is a single T cell receptor beta chain sequence and its context. Its antigen is not known. The sample is drawn from a study of T cell responses to AZD1222 COVID-19 vaccine. Profiling relied on immunoSEQ multiplex PCR, and the TCRdb table lists in-frame clones only, not all of them. Among around 160,000 clones, 70% to 90% were seen once, and the ten largest hold over 13%. Study results and caveats: White British donors predominated, females outnumbered males, and clonal diversity was possibly underestimated.

Here the sequenced sample was peripheral blood, taken on day 0 of AZD1222 vaccination. The clonotype comes from an adult in good health.

The CDR3 is CASSTTGTNQPQHF. CDR3 nucleotide sequence: TGTGCCAGCAGTACGACAGGGACGAATCAGCCCCAGCATTTT. The V and J genes are TRBV6-5 and TRBJ1-5; 7 bases are a match to TRBD1. The CDR3 length is 14 residues. Germline loops: CDR1 MNHEY, CDR2 SVGAGI. V was pared by 5 bases and J by 4 bases, with 5 bases of the junction left unmatched.